Presented here are 2 T cell receptor beta chains from one specimen sequenced in a study of patients and donors after allogeneic stem cell transplantation. TCRdb redid the calling of the RT-PCR reads with MiXCR, one entry per CDR3 protein. The sample has approximately 37,000 distinct CDR3 sequences; 30% to 40% are singletons. Sequenced sample: blood, either unsorted or a sorted T cell fraction (not recorded which). All receptors come from a human donor who was either an allogeneic HSCT recipient or a stem cell or donor lymphocyte infusion donor (not recorded which). It is not recorded whose cells these are; they may come from a transplant donor.

The V gene is TRBV5-1, the J gene TRBJ2-7; D is unclear. Deletions cut 4 bases from V and 0 bases from J, with 14 bases between. The CDR3 spans 15 residues. CDR1 and CDR2 from the germline V gene are SGHRS and YFSETQ. The CDR3 protein is CASSLGPTGSYEQYF. The CDR3 coding sequence is TGCGCCAGCAGCCTTGGTCCGACGGGCTCCTACGAGCAGTACTTC.

In its sample, this clonotype was seen a few times. The CDR3 DNA reads TGTGCCAGCAGAACGACTAGCGGCTGGGGATATACGCAGTATTTT. Its protein is CASRTTSGWGYTQYF. This chain joins TRBV27 and TRBJ2-3; the match to TRBD2 covers 9 bases. This CDR3 spans 15 amino acids. Germline CDR1 and CDR2: MNHEY and SMNVEV (reference sequence). V shed 6 bases and J 7 bases; nucleotides not matched to a gene: 11.